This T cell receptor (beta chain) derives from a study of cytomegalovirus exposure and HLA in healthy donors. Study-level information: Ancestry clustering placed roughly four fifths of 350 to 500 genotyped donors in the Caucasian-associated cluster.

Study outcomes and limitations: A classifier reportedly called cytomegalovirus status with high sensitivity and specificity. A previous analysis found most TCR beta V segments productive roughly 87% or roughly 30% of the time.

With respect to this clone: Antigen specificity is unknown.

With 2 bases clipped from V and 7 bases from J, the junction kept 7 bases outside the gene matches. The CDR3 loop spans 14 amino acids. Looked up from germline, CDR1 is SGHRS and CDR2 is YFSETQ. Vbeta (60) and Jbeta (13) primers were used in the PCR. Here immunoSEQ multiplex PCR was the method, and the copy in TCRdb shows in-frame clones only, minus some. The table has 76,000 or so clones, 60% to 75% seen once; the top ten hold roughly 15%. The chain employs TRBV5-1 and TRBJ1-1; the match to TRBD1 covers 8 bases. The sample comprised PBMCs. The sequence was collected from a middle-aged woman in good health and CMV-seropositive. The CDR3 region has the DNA TGCGCCAGCAGCTTATCAGGGGGCGTCGGTGAAGCTTTCTTT. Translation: CASSLSGGVGEAFF.